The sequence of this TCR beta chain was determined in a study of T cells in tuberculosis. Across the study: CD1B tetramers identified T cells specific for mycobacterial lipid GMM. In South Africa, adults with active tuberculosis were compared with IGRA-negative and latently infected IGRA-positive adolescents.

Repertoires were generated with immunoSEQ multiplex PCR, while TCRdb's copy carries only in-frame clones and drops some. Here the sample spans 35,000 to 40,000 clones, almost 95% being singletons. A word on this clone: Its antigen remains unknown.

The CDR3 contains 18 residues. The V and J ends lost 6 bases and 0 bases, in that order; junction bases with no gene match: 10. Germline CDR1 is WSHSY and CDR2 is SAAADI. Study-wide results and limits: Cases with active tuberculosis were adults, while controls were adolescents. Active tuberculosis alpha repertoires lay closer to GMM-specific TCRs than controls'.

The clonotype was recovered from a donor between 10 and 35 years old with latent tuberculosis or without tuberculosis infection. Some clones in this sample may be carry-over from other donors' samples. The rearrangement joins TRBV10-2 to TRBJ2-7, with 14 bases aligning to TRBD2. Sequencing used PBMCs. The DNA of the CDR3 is TGCGCCAGCAGCGAACTGGGACTAGCGGGGGCCTCCTCCTACGAGCAGTACTTC. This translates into CASSELGLAGASSYEQYF.